This T cell receptor (beta chain) derives from a study of cytomegalovirus exposure and HLA in healthy donors (dated by TCRdb to between 2016 and 2019). Regarding the research as a whole: According to an earlier analysis of 587 of the donors, about 179 million T cells yielded over 100 million unique TCR beta sequences and 276 Gb of sequence data. A few DR-DQ haplotypes were treated as single units for association and clustering because of strong linkage in the cohort. A later genetic analysis took genome-wide SNP genotypes for about 55% of the roughly 700 donors and used that subset as a discovery cohort. A later analysis re-analyzed previously published TCR beta repertoires from 650 to 800 donors and added high-resolution HLA genotyping to study TCR occurrence patterns. An earlier analysis of roughly 580 of the donors used high-throughput TCR beta sequencing to judge whether each TCR beta V gene segment behaved as functional or pseudogenic. The study profiled the T cell repertoires of 550 to 700 subjects by immunosequencing and related them to cytomegalovirus serostatus. Across approximately 400 genotyped donors of the cohort, an average of about 250,000 unique TCR beta nucleotide sequences per donor were sequenced, and roughly a sixth of those sequences were non-productive. Every discovery cohort repertoire had been produced on one sequencing platform. The number of donors typed differed by locus, with roughly 629-640 for A, B, C, DRB1 and DQB1, roughly 520 for DQA1, 600 to 610 for DPA1, and 450 to 480 for DPB1. A separate validation cohort of about 110 different subjects was used in addition to the 666-subject first cohort. Rather than drawing on any new phenotypic data, the later analysis identified candidate immune exposures from TCR beta sequences and the way those sequences occurred across donors. An early release that covered about 640 HLA-typed donors contained 250 to 350 gigabases of sequencing data and 70 million to 100 million unique TCR sequences. Among the roughly 430 genotyped donors, 81% belonged to the genetic ancestry cluster associated with self-reported Caucasian donors. Class I and class II HLA loci were covered by the typing at four-digit resolution. To predict cytomegalovirus infection status, the study brought together high-throughput TCR immunosequencing, statistical association of individual TCRs with disease status, and machine learning. The study aimed to test whether signatures of past pathogen exposure could be identified by cataloging public T cell receptors. Alongside the repertoire data, information on donor age, sex, ethnicity and CMV serostatus was compiled.

About this clone: Its antigen remains undetermined.

Library method: the immunoSEQ multiplex PCR assay. For the multiplex PCR, a mixture combining 60 forward primers for TCR Vbeta segments and 13 reverse primers for TCR Jbeta segments was used. Amplification of the CDR3 region of rearranged TCR beta genes was performed with a multiplex PCR assay on genomic DNA. The amplified TCR beta libraries were sequenced on the Illumina HiSeq System as 87-base-pair reads. The study's own analysis went as follows. A later analysis counted tens of millions of unique TCR beta chains across the 666 repertoires, and 9.5 million to 11 million of these chains were shared by at least two donors. Raw reads were error-corrected and collapsed into unique sequences by a nearest-neighbor algorithm in which closely related sequences were merged to remove PCR and sequencing errors. CDR3 sequences were aligned to IMGT reference sequences to assign V, D and J gene segments. For a sequence to be retained, a match of at least six nucleotides was required to both a V gene segment and a J gene segment. Rearrangements were classified as productive when the CDR3 lacked stop codons and remained in frame with V and J, and all other rearrangements were classified as non-productive. Following IMGT convention, CDR3 was defined as the stretch from the second conserved V-encoded cysteine to the conserved J-encoded phenylalanine. Sequences without an unambiguous match to a single V gene segment were excluded from the earlier analysis of a few hundred of the donors. In an earlier analysis of 450 to 700 of the donors, V segments were called functional above 56.7% productive rearrangements and were called segregating when the between-donor standard deviation exceeded 5%. A statistical classification framework was built for diagnosing cytomegalovirus status from the catalog of TCR beta chain sequences. V and J gene assignment, in a later analysis, came from comparing TCR nucleotide sequences with IMGT/GENE-DB human TR gene sequences. The TCRdist pipeline was used in a later analysis to assign CDR3 sequences and most-parsimonious VDJ recombination scenarios. In a later analysis, each TCR beta chain was defined by its CDR3 amino acid sequence together with its V-gene family, and reads lacking a unique V-gene family were excluded. As a way to deal with suspected cross-contamination and a sequencing artifact, a later analysis dropped 592 nucleotide sequences that were highly shared and had low generation probability. In a later analysis, a clonal expansion index for each public chain was calculated from normalized within-repertoire ranks of inferred template counts. Generation probabilities in a later analysis came from a VDJ recombination model fitted to out-of-frame rearrangements, and those results were checked against IGoR. In a later analysis, TCR-TCR, TCR-HLA and TCR-CMV co-occurrence was scored with hypergeometric tests, and a repertoire-size bias correction was applied to TCR pairs. False discovery rates were estimated in a later analysis by permuting HLA or CMV assignments 20 times. In a later analysis, co-occurring TCRs were grouped with DBSCAN, and TCRdist sequence similarity was added when clustering was performed within HLA-allele-positive subsets. Co-occurrence clustering excluded repertoires with fewer than 30,000 or more than 120,000 public chains, plus five with anomalous nucleotide sharing. In TCRdb, the immuneACCESS table is reduced to in-frame sequences with V and J assigned. These tables do not hold every clone; where another copy was compared, an unresolved V gene accounts for under half, and the others remain unexplained. For V, J and clone size, that table is used; D and trimming come from the DNA. The sample table holds approximately 110,000 clones. Of the sample, around 4% falls within the top ten clones.

The study at large found these results: Because HLA typing was unavailable for some donors at each locus, only the typed subset was used in association tests. In this cohort, only TCR beta chains were sequenced, and detectable features were limited by the absence of alpha or paired-chain data. Broadly in line with IMGT annotations, most TCR beta V segments showed up in productive rearrangements about 87% or about 30% of the time in an earlier analysis of approximately 600 of the donors. In a later analysis, HLA-associated TCR beta chains showed more clonal expansion and lower generation probabilities than non-associated chains that were equally common. Three of the identified cytomegalovirus-associated TCR beta chains were confirmed in vitro to be specific for cytomegalovirus antigens. A further reported finding was that TCR beta sequences accurately predicted the HLA-A and HLA-B alleles for most subjects in the first cohort. In a later analysis, 15,000 to 20,000 TCR beta sequences were associated with specific HLA alleles at a false discovery rate of 0.05. Some IMGT-functional V segments, including TRBV6-2 and TRBV6-3, could not be distinguished by the 87-base-pair reads and were therefore excluded. Presence/absence analyses assumed roughly uniform sequencing depth across donors, an assumption that may not hold. A cluster of highly shared sequence variants was judged likely to represent a technical artifact of the sequencing pipeline. A later genetic analysis reported fewer N-insertions in productive TCRs among donors in an Asian-associated ancestry cluster than the roughly 700-donor mean. The only immune exposure information available for the cohort was CMV serostatus. Across donors, most TCR sequences were observed very rarely, whereas some public TCRs were present in many individuals. In both the original and validation cohorts, the classifier was reported to diagnose cytomegalovirus status with high specificity and sensitivity. In a later genetic analysis, a missense DCLRE1C variant was associated with V-gene and J-gene trimming of TCR beta chains, and the association was replicated in an independent cohort. According to a later analysis, TCR association rates differed among HLA loci, with DRB1 alleles showing the most associated TCRs and HLA-C alleles showing the fewest. Linkage disequilibrium might explain the correlated functional status among segregating V segments, but an unknown experimental factor could not be ruled out. Several of the top co-occurrence clusters appeared to be linked to parvovirus B19, influenza, CMV and Epstein-Barr virus, according to a later analysis. It was suggested by the authors that the approach could potentially be generalized to other disease states and immunological phenotypes. Assigning TCR associations to individual alleles was difficult when HLA alleles, especially DR and DQ, strongly co-occurred. According to a later analysis, most CMV-associated TCR beta chains appeared to be HLA-restricted, and the HLA associations seemed to be driven largely by CMV exposure. Because counts were too low, some 16 rarely observed V segments, including chromosome 9 orphons, were excluded from the earlier analysis of 587 of the donors. The study listed 164 TCR beta chains as associated with cytomegalovirus.

V has 5 bases trimmed and J has 0 bases trimmed; junction bases matching no gene number 6. The CDR3 sequence holds 15 residues, the cysteine and phenylalanine included. Just CDR3 DNA is preserved here, 45 bases in frame from base 1. The germline V gene gives CDR1 as SGHRS and CDR2 as YFSETQ. The cohort was made up of 666 healthy bone marrow donors. At the time of sampling, every cohort member was nominally healthy, though immune exposures that went unrecorded were likely present. The donor tested CMV seronegative and was one of the 352 seronegative cohort members. Each donor provided a peripheral blood sample, and peripheral blood mononuclear cells were used for TCR beta sequencing. The Qiagen DNeasy Blood Extraction Kit was used to extract genomic DNA from the blood cell samples.

The specimen sequenced was PBMCs. The chain links TRBV5-1 with TRBJ1-1; TRBD1 lines up with 8 middle nucleotides. The origin of this receptor is a man younger than 35 in good health and CMV-seronegative. The CDR3 protein is CASRGQGRLNTEAFF. The DNA reads as follows: TGCGCCAGCAGAGGACAGGGTAGACTGAACACTGAAGCTTTCTTT.